The present TCR beta chain was sequenced within a study of PD-1 blockade in classical Hodgkin lymphoma. Study background: Intravenous infusions of nivolumab 3 mg/kg reached patients every 2 weeks.

Study-wide points: Relapsed/refractory patients reportedly had the lowest baseline TCR diversity, below newly diagnosed patients, who were below healthy donors. The drivers behind the repertoire differences, possibly disease activity or prior therapy, remain undefined. By C4D1, diversity of CD4+ TCRs had risen significantly, whereas that of CD8+ TCRs had not.

In regard to this clone: Its antigen is still unknown.

TCRdb's copy holds only in-frame clones and misses some; the assay was immunoSEQ multiplex PCR. The data show under 3,500 clones, about 81% seen once. Time point of the sample: cycle 4 day 1 (C4D1), after 6 weeks of nivolumab. Each of the patients experienced relapse following autologous stem cell transplantation, and their brentuximab vedotin exposure differed. Magnetic depletion of non-target cells from thawed PBMCs yielded purified CD8+ T cells. The CDR3 contains 13 residues. Germline V lookup: CDR1 SGHVS, CDR2 FNYEAQ. Trimming shortened V by 5 bases and J by 4 bases, and 12 bases separated the two germline ends.

The V gene is TRBV7-6, the J gene TRBJ2-7, with D possibly TRBD2 on 6 matching bases. The source was CD8+ T cells from blood, collected before the fourth cycle of nivolumab. The receptor was derived from a human donor with classical Hodgkin lymphoma. The CDR3 DNA is TGTGCCAGCAGCGAGGGCCGGGGGTACGAGCAGTACTTC. Its protein is CASSEGRGYEQYF.